Given below is one T cell receptor beta chain in context. This clonotype has at least ten counts. Which antigen it targets is not known. The sample holds no much larger clone one base away, and base qualities are not on file. The sample's treatment or condition label is to be understood as: live attenuated yellow fever vaccine strain. At each blood-draw timepoint, two biological replicates of bulk PBMCs were collected. PBMCs were isolated from peripheral blood using a standard Ficoll-Paque protocol. TriZol was used to extract RNA from bulk PBMCs, CD4 and CD8 fractions, and dextramer-positive and dextramer-negative fractions. TCR cDNA was made using 5'RACE template switching, a step that added a universal primer site and unique molecular identifiers. Priming for cDNA synthesis came from both the TCR alpha and TCR beta constant segments. Library amplification involved two PCR steps, and the second step added sample barcodes and sequencing adapters. Sequencing of the libraries was done on either Illumina HiSeq 2500 (2x100 bp) or NovaSeq (2x150 bp). The authors processed their data as follows. Reads were demultiplexed and collapsed into UMI consensus sequences with MIGEC, and V(D)J alignment was performed with MiXCR. Using edgeR on replicate PBMC samples, clonotypes were called vaccine-responding if FDR was below 0.01 and the log2 fold change was above 5 up to day 15. Bulk clonotypes were assigned CD4 or CD8 identity according to which sequenced CD4 or CD8 repertoire held them at higher abundance. Through fastp at Q25 and MiXCR, TCRdb rebuilt clones from the public reads, retaining in-frame beta chains. Records with the same CDR3 protein are collapsed into one entry carrying the most frequent genes and DNA. These V and J calls are TCRdb output, not the study's own analysis. In this sample the table shows approximately 580,000 distinct CDR3 sequences, roughly a sixth of which occur a single time. 17% of the sample belongs to the ten largest clones.

The data originate from a study of T cells after yellow fever vaccination (dated by TCRdb to about 2019). With regard to the full study: The SMART-Seq v4 Ultra Low Input RNA kit was used to prepare libraries from fractions with low cell numbers. Bulk TCR alpha and beta repertoires were sequenced longitudinally to track T-cell clones before and after primary and booster YFV17D yellow fever vaccination. The cohort comprised two healthy male donors, one aged 18 to 29 and one aged 30 to 39 years. Bulk PBMC replicates and cell subsets were isolated from blood drawn at multiple timepoints before and after both primary and secondary immunization.

Sequences DFQATT (CDR1) and SNEGSKA (CDR2) are obtained from the germline V gene (reference sequence). Including cysteine and phenylalanine, the CDR3 has 13 amino acids. CDR3 DNA only is kept here, 39 bases in frame from base 1. After removal of 4 bases from V and 6 bases from J, the junction retains 6 bases not matched to a gene. The research as a whole found: Computational filtering was needed because FACS-sorted repertoires could contain abundant contaminating clonotypes from the bulk population. A small fraction of clonotypes showed up in both the CD4 and CD8 compartments, probably as a result of convergent recombination. Because the study included only two donors, the extent to which the findings can be generalized is limited. Compared with the primary T-cell response, the secondary T-cell response was weaker but faster, peaking on day 5 rather than day 15. Most clones expanded after primary vaccination were re-detected after the booster (around 96% of CD4 and approximately 88% of CD8), suggesting broad memory maintenance.

In this chain, TRBV20-1 is recombined with TRBJ1-5, and 7 bases in between align with TRBD1. This sequence was found in a man aged 18 to 30 who received the YFV17D yellow fever vaccine. Sequenced here: PBMCs, sampled 5 days after the first yellow fever vaccination. The CDR3 region: CSATGQESQPQHF. The DNA sequence reads TGCAGTGCTACCGGACAGGAAAGTCAGCCCCAGCATTTT.